This T cell receptor (beta chain) was sequenced in a study of Ad26.COV2.S vaccination and SARS-CoV-2 variants. Overall study: Donor was in the COV1001 Ad26.COV2.S trial arm. Recipients of Ad26.COV2.S got it intramuscularly, once or twice 56 days apart. Overall study results and limits: Assessments of TCR breadth and depth may have underestimated the total T cell responses. Comparability of non-spike TCR breadth was observed across vaccine and placebo recipients.

Described treatment: some 20 received Ad26.COV2.S at low or high dose, single or two shots; roughly five received placebo; per-sample allocation not given. Samples were taken on day 63 after the first vaccine or placebo injection. Profiling relied on immunoSEQ multiplex PCR, and the TCRdb table lists in-frame clones only, not all of them. The sample gives about 680,000 clones, about 89% of which show up once; about 1.5% is in the top ten. V was shortened by 10 bases and J by 3 bases, with 11 bases between the two germline ends. Looked up from germline, CDR1 is KGHDR and CDR2 is SFDVKD. This CDR3 contains 12 residues. A remark on this clone: No antigen is known for it.

Sequenced material: peripheral blood, taken in a trial of Ad26.COV2.S vaccine versus placebo. The rearrangement uses TRBV24-1 and TRBJ1-1; D possibly corresponds to TRBD1 (5 bases). The sequence derives from a person aged 18-65 years who received the Ad26.COV2.S COVID-19 vaccine or a placebo. CDR3: CATQELYTEAFF. In DNA form, the CDR3 reads TGTGCCACACAGGAGCTTTACACTGAAGCTTTCTTT.